The next 12 T cell receptor beta chains were all read from a single sample in a study of shared clonotypes between healthy human individuals. Assay: immunoSEQ multiplex PCR; the TCRdb copy retains only in-frame clones and omits some. This sample has some 470,000 clones, with 75% to 85% found just once. Specimen: PBMCs. These receptors originate from a woman between 35 and 50 years old in good health. Some clones in this sample may be carry-over from other donors' samples.

V usage is TRBV6-1 and J usage is TRBJ2-2; maybe TRBD1 (5 bases). In germline, CDR1 is MNHNS, CDR2 SASEGT. The V end lost 6 bases, the J end lost 3 bases, and 14 bases lay between the germline ends. The CDR3 is 15 amino acids. CDR3 nucleotide sequence: TGTGCCAGCAGCCCTCTGCAGGGCGACACCGGGGAGCTGTTTTTT. This sequence encodes CASSPLQGDTGELFF.

The CDR3 here is CASSLEPGPYEQYF. CDR3 nucleotide sequence: TGTGCCAGCAGCTTAGAACCGGGTCCCTACGAGCAGTACTTC. The V call is TRBV7-8, the J call TRBJ2-7; D is uncertain. Germline loops: CDR1 SGHVS, CDR2 FQNEAQ. There are 14 residues in the CDR3. V lost 1 base and J lost 2, with 9 bases in between. The full variable domain, rest sourced from reference TRBV7-8 and TRBJ2-7, is GAGVSQSPRYKVAKRGQDVALRCDPISGHVSLFWYQQALGQGPEFLTYFQNEAQLDKSGLPSDRFFAERPEGSVSTLKIQRTQQEDSAVYLCASSLEPGPYEQYFGPGTRLTVT.

This clone showed up just a few times. The V and J genes are TRBV29-1 and TRBJ2-5; 8 bases agree with TRBD2. The DNA end is a closer match to TRBJ2-7, so the J assignment may be wrong. The CDR3 loop spans 15 amino acids. CDR1 and CDR2 (germline): SQVTM, ANQGSEA. The chain's CDR3 is CSVPGGASDIYEQYF. The CDR3 DNA is TGCAGCGTCCCCGGGGGGGCTAGCGACATTTACGAGCAGTACTTC.

This sequence joins TRBV28 and TRBJ2-1; 11 nucleotides agree with TRBD2. V was clipped by 7 bases and J by 4 bases; unmatched bases: 6. CDR1 is MDHEN and CDR2 is SYDVKM in the germline V gene. There are 15 residues in the CDR3. The CDR3 nucleotides are TGTGCCAGCACTCCGGGACTAGCGGTTTACAATGAGCAGTTCTTC. Translated, it gives CASTPGLAVYNEQFF.

This clone was recorded a few times. The chain uses TRBV6-1 and TRBJ2-2; the D is unclear. Germline CDR1 is MNHNS and CDR2 is SASEGT. This CDR3 is built from 15 residues. V dropped 0 bases and J dropped 1 base, with 6 bases sitting between them. The CDR3 DNA reads TGTGCCAGCAGTGAAGCCTCGATGAACACCGGGGAGCTGTTTTTT. Translation: CASSEASMNTGELFF.

The rearrangement links TRBV6-1 to TRBJ2-7, with a tentative D call TRBD1 (5 bases). Germline V gene lookup returns CDR1 MNHNS and CDR2 SASEGT. The V end was cut by 2 bases, the J end by 4 bases, with 12 bases between. The CDR3 totals 14 residues. CDR3 region: CASSENQGLYEQYF. The DNA for the CDR3 is TGTGCCAGCAGTGAAAATCAGGGTTTATACGAGCAGTACTTC.

CDR3 in DNA: TGTGCCAGCAGTTTTCACAGAGCCTATGGCTACACCTTC. This encodes CASSFHRAYGYTF. The chain links TRBV6-5 to TRBJ1-2; D gene unclear. CDR3 length: 13 amino acids. Germline-derived CDR1 and CDR2 are MNHEY and SVGAGI. Trimming shortened V by 4 bases and J by 4 bases, and 10 bases separated the two germline ends.

Details on this clone: A much larger clone lies one base from this, so it may be a read error. At the DNA level, this CDR3 is encoded by other sequences in the same sample as well. This chain connects TRBV30 to TRBJ1-4; 7 nucleotides align to TRBD1. The germline V gene encodes CDR1 GTSNPN and CDR2 SVGIG (reference sequence). The V gene end was trimmed by 5 bases and the J gene end by 8 bases; junction bases not matched to a gene: 8. The CDR3 extends over 13 amino acids. The DNA for the CDR3 is TGTGCCTGGCGGCAGGGGGTTAGAGAAAAACTGTTTTTT. Protein sequence: CAWRQGVREKLFF.

This clone was detected only a few times. The chain has TRBV11-3 and TRBJ2-7; tentatively, D is TRBD1 or TRBD2 (5 bases each). The CDR3 runs to 13 residues. The germline CDR1 and CDR2 sequences are SGHNT and YENEEA. V dropped 5 bases and J dropped 4 bases, with 12 bases sitting between them. In DNA, the CDR3 is TGTGCCAGCAGCCCGGGACCAAAATACGAGCAGTACTTC. Translating it yields CASSPGPKYEQYF.

About this clone: A far larger clone is one base from this, pointing to a likely read error. J is TRBJ2-7 and V is TRBV4-2; D uncertain. The CDR3 spans 15 residues. The germline gives CDR1 LGHNA, CDR2 YNFKEQ. In DNA, the CDR3 is TGTGCCAACAGCCGAAGCGAGTCCTCCTCCTACGAGCAGTACTTC. This codes for CANSRSESSSYEQYF.

The chain links TRBV6-1 to TRBJ1-2; D gene uncertain. Between the trimmed V and J ends, which lost 3 bases and 13 bases, there was a span of 18 bases. The CDR3 loop spans 13 amino acids. Germline CDR1 and CDR2: MNHNS and SASEGT. CDR3 sequence: CASSEPDRQLCTF. The CDR3, as DNA: TGTGCCAGCAGTGAGCCGGACCGCCAGCTATGCACCTTC.

The gene calls are TRBV5-1 and TRBJ2-7, with TRBD1 identical over 8 bases. V gave up 0 bases and J gave up 4 bases; unmatched junction bases: 6. This CDR3 is 15 amino acids long. The V gene's germline CDR1 is SGHRS and CDR2 YFSETQ. The CDR3 loop is CASSLGGTGTYEQYF. The CDR3 nucleotides are TGCGCCAGCAGCTTGGGTGGGACAGGAACATACGAGCAGTACTTC. Looking up the rest from reference TRBV5-1 and TRBJ2-7 gives the full variable domain: KAGVTQTPRYLIKTRGQQVTLSCSPISGHRSVSWYQQTPGQGLQFLFEYFSETQRNKGNFPGRFSGRQFSNSRSEMNVSTLELGDSALYLCASSLGGTGTYEQYFGPGTRLTVT.